The 26 T cell receptor beta chains presented below share a single source sample, sequenced in a study of early T cells in non-severe SARS-CoV-2 infection. TCRdb re-called the 5' RACE reads with MiXCR, one entry per CDR3 protein. The sample consists of around 84,000 distinct CDR3 sequences, less than 11% of them appearing once. Sequencing was performed on whole blood, taken at baseline. The origin of the receptors is an adult who was a healthcare worker with PCR-confirmed SARS-CoV-2 infection or an uninfected control (not recorded which).

V gene TRBV7-9 combines with J gene TRBJ2-3; no firm D call. The CDR3 is made up of 13 amino acids. Per germline, CDR1 SEHNR and CDR2 FQNEAQ (reference sequence). Trimming left V 7 bases short and J 2 bases short, with 10 bases between. DNA of the CDR3: TGTGCCAGCACCCCATCGGACACAGATACGCAGTATTTT. Residues: CASTPSDTDTQYF. Combining the CDR3 with reference TRBV7-9 and TRBJ2-3 gives the whole variable domain DTGVSQNPRHKITKRGQNVTFRCDPISEHNRLYWYRQTLGQGPEFLTYFQNEAQLEKSRLLSDRFSAERPKGSFSTLEIQRTEQGDSAMYLCASTPSDTDTQYFGPGTRLTVL.

There are a few counts of this clonotype. The chain couples TRBV27 to TRBJ1-2; D gene unclear. The CDR3 has 14 residues. The ends were cut back, 6 bases at V and 2 bases at J, with 13 bases in the middle. Germline CDR1 MNHEY, CDR2 SMNVEV (reference sequence). The CDR3 loop reads CASSPTWRNYGYTF. The CDR3 coding sequence is TGTGCCAGCAGCCCAACGTGGAGGAACTATGGCTACACCTTC.

At least ten counts were recorded for this clonotype. The V call is TRBV2, the J call TRBJ2-2; 13 bases are shared with TRBD2. CDR1 is SNHLY and CDR2 is FYNNEI in the germline V gene. With V trimmed by 3 bases and J by 5 bases, 9 bases remained unmatched. This CDR3 is built from 18 residues. The CDR3 protein is CASSDLGTSGRGTGELFF. The DNA for the CDR3 is TGTGCCAGCAGTGACTTGGGTACTAGCGGGAGGGGAACCGGGGAGCTGTTTTTT.

The gene calls are TRBV19 and TRBJ2-5, with TRBD2 matching 11 bases. CDR3 length: 15 amino acids. The trim removed 5 bases at V and 5 bases at J, leaving 7 bases unmatched. CDR1 and CDR2 (germline): LNHDA, SQIVND (reference sequence). In DNA form, the CDR3 reads TGTGCCAGTAGTCCCAGACTAGCGGGAACGGAGACCCAGTACTTC. This translates into CASSPRLAGTETQYF.

This clonotype was counted between two and nine times. The chain uses TRBV4-1 and TRBJ2-1, with 11 positions matching TRBD2. Unmatched junction bases numbered 6, after V lost 1 base and J lost 10 bases. Germline CDR1 and CDR2: MGHRA and YSYEKL. The CDR3 has 15 amino acids. The CDR3 reads CASSQGGTSGDEQFF. DNA of the CDR3: TGCGCCAGCAGCCAAGGGGGGACTAGCGGTGACGAGCAGTTCTTC.

This clonotype has just a few counts. V is TRBV14 and J is TRBJ2-2; D is unresolved. The CDR3 runs to 16 residues. CDR1 and CDR2 from the germline V gene are SGHDN and FVKESK. The V end was cut by 0 bases, the J end by 4 bases, with 12 bases between. The CDR3 DNA sequence: TGTGCCAGCAGCCAAGAACGATTCGCCAGCACCGGGGAGCTGTTTTTT. Amino acid sequence: CASSQERFASTGELFF.

There are a few counts of this clonotype. V usage is TRBV5-1 and J usage is TRBJ2-7; 12 bases fit TRBD2. With 1 base clipped from V and 6 bases from J, the junction kept 17 bases outside the gene matches. The CDR3 extends over 19 amino acids. The germline CDR1 and CDR2 sequences are SGHRS and YFSETQ. The chain's CDR3 is CASSLRVSGLAGQLTEQYF. CDR3 nucleotide sequence: TGCGCCAGCAGCTTGCGGGTATCCGGACTAGCGGGACAGCTAACCGAGCAGTACTTC.

The chain employs TRBV11-3 and TRBJ2-3; weak D call: TRBD1 (7 bases). V lost 1 base, J lost 0 bases, and 11 bases lay in between. The V gene's germline CDR1 is SGHNT and CDR2 YENEEA. CDR3 length: 16 residues. The chain's CDR3 is CASSLGGTVSTDTQYF. CDR3 in DNA: TGTGCCAGCAGCTTAGGCGGGACAGTCAGCACAGATACGCAGTATTTT. The entire variable domain, with the rest obtained from reference TRBV11-3 and TRBJ2-3, is as follows: EAGVVQSPRYKIIEKKQPVAFWCNPISGHNTLYWYLQNLGQGPELLIRYENEEAVDDSQLPKDRFSAERLKGVDSTLKIQPAELGDSAVYLCASSLGGTVSTDTQYFGPGTRLTVL.

This clonotype came up a few times. The rearrangement links TRBV7-2 to TRBJ2-5; D might be TRBD2 (7 bases). This CDR3 comprises 15 residues. Germline V gives CDR1 SGHTA, CDR2 FQGNSA. Trimming shortened V by 1 base and J by 6 bases, and 15 bases separated the two germline ends. CDR3 DNA: TGTGCCAGCAGCTTAGGGGAGGGGGGCCGAAAGACCCAGTACTTC. As protein: CASSLGEGGRKTQYF.

The chain uses TRBV7-8 and TRBJ2-1, with TRBD1 matching 9 bases. V shed 3 bases, J shed 5 bases, and the junction held 5 bases outside the gene matches. Germline CDR1 is SGHVS and CDR2 is FQNEAQ. The CDR3 sequence is 15 residues long. The CDR3 spells CASSLDRGKDNEQFF. The CDR3 DNA reads as TGTGCCAGCAGCTTGGACAGGGGCAAGGACAATGAGCAGTTCTTC. The entire variable domain, with the rest obtained from reference TRBV7-8 and TRBJ2-1, is as follows: GAGVSQSPRYKVAKRGQDVALRCDPISGHVSLFWYQQALGQGPEFLTYFQNEAQLDKSGLPSDRFFAERPEGSVSTLKIQRTQQEDSAVYLCASSLDRGKDNEQFFGPGTRLTVL.

This clonotype showed up just a few times. The chain combines TRBV20-1 with TRBJ2-7; no clear D. This CDR3 is 13 amino acids long. CDR1 is DFQATT, CDR2 SNEGSKA, per germline (reference sequence). The V end lost 3 bases, the J end lost 5 bases, and 14 bases lay between the germline ends. The DNA for the CDR3 is TGCAGTGCTAGGGTCTCCGCAGCGAACGAGCAGTACTTC. As protein: CSARVSAANEQYF.

The CDR3 nucleotides read TGCAGTGCTAGCGGGGGGGCCTCCGGCAATCAGCCCCAGCATTTT. The encoded protein is CSASGGASGNQPQHF. The chain has TRBV20-1 and TRBJ1-5, with D possibly being TRBD1 (6 bases). Looked up from germline, CDR1 is DFQATT and CDR2 is SNEGSKA (reference sequence). This CDR3 comprises 15 residues. V was shortened by 3 bases and J by 2 bases, with 14 bases between the two germline ends.

This clonotype was seen at least ten times. The J gene is TRBJ2-1, the V gene TRBV6-1, with 7 bases that match TRBD2. The CDR3 spans 14 residues. Germline V gives CDR1 MNHNS, CDR2 SASEGT. The ends lost 3 bases at V and 4 bases at J; junction bases unmatched: 3. The CDR3 reads CASSELADYNEQFF. CDR3 DNA: TGTGCCAGCAGTGAGCTAGCGGATTACAATGAGCAGTTCTTC.

The genes are TRBV4-2 and TRBJ2-2, with D possibly TRBD1 on 6 matching bases. CDR1 is LGHNA, CDR2 YNFKEQ, per germline. The CDR3 consists of 16 residues. V was shortened by 0 bases and J by 6 bases, with 14 bases between the two germline ends. The CDR3 protein is CASSQEGRQVPGELFF. As DNA, the CDR3 is TGTGCCAGCAGCCAAGAAGGAAGACAGGTCCCCGGGGAGCTGTTTTTT.

J is TRBJ1-1 and V is TRBV6-1; D gene ambiguous. V was clipped by 2 bases and J by 0 bases, with 4 bases between them. Germline V CDR1 and CDR2: MNHNS, SASEGT. The CDR3 is made up of 13 amino acids. The CDR3 loop is CASSESVNTEAFF. DNA for the CDR3: TGTGCCAGCAGTGAAAGTGTGAACACTGAAGCTTTCTTT.

The chain recombines TRBV6-1 with TRBJ2-1, with a possible D match to TRBD2 (6 bases). CDR3 size: 13 residues. Germline assignment: CDR1 MNHNS and CDR2 SASEGT. Trimming removed 8 bases from V and 5 bases from J, with 13 bases in between. CDR3 sequence (DNA): TGTGCCAGCCGCTGGGAGGTGAACAATGAGCAGTTCTTC. It encodes CASRWEVNNEQFF.

This clonotype was recorded a few times. V and J are TRBV11-2 and TRBJ1-4; TRBD1 might be the D (6 bases). This CDR3 has 15 amino acids. The germline CDR1 and CDR2 sequences are SGHAT and FQNNGV. Trimming shortened V by 5 bases and J by 6 bases, and 16 bases separated the two germline ends. The CDR3 sequence is CASSQSGRGDEKLFF. Written as DNA, the CDR3 is TGTGCCAGCAGCCAGTCAGGCAGGGGTGATGAAAAACTGTTTTTT.

V usage is TRBV5-6 and J usage is TRBJ1-5, with 7 positions matching TRBD1. This CDR3 region has 16 residues. CDR1 is SGHDT and CDR2 is YYEEEE in the germline V gene. V was pared by 7 bases and J by 7 bases, with 17 bases of the junction left unmatched. The CDR3 here is CASSIGGQSMWQPQHF. CDR3 nucleotide sequence: TGTGCCAGCTCGATCGGGGGACAGTCCATGTGGCAGCCCCAGCATTTT.

The rearrangement joins TRBV20-1 to TRBJ2-7; no reliable D call. Germline values: CDR1 DFQATT, CDR2 SNEGSKA (reference sequence). The CDR3 consists of 14 residues. The germline V and J ends were trimmed by 6 bases and 0 bases, with 15 bases remaining between them. This chain's CDR3 is CSAEDNSNSYEQYF. CDR3 DNA: TGCAGTGCAGAGGATAACAGTAACTCCTACGAGCAGTACTTC.

By sample fraction, this clonotype is medium-sized. The chain is built from TRBV12-3 or TRBV12-4 and TRBJ1-2; D is unclear. V lost 3 bases to trimming and J lost 5 bases, with 16 bases between them. This CDR3 has 15 residues. The CDR3 reads CASSLAPTVTYGYTF. CDR3 coding DNA: TGTGCCAGCAGTTTGGCCCCCACGGTTACGTATGGCTACACCTTC.

In this sample, this clonotype turned up a few times. The chain employs TRBV15 and TRBJ2-1; D is possibly TRBD2 (6 bases). This CDR3 region has 15 residues. The V end lost 5 bases, the J end lost 4 bases, and 15 bases lay between the germline ends. The germline V gene encodes CDR1 LNHNV and CDR2 YYDKDF (reference sequence). The CDR3: CATSLGSGLYNEQFF. The CDR3, as DNA: TGTGCCACCAGCCTGGGCAGCGGGCTTTACAATGAGCAGTTCTTC.

V usage is TRBV27 and J usage is TRBJ2-7; 11 bases agree with TRBD1. There are 14 residues in the CDR3. CDR1 and CDR2 from the germline V gene are MNHEY and SMNVEV (reference sequence). The J segment lost 2 bases and the V segment lost 4 bases, leaving 1 base of the junction unmatched. The CDR3 DNA sequence: TGTGCCAGCAGTTGGGGACAGGGGGCCTACGAGCAGTACTTC. This encodes CASSWGQGAYEQYF.

J is TRBJ2-3 and V is TRBV4-2; TRBD1 might be the D (5 bases). The germline gives CDR1 LGHNA, CDR2 YNFKEQ. This CDR3 comprises 14 residues. Trimming removed 3 bases from V and 2 bases from J, with 9 bases in between. CDR3 coding DNA: TGTGCCAGCAGCCACTGGGGCAACACAGATACGCAGTATTTT. Translation: CASSHWGNTDTQYF.

This clonotype was detected ten times or more. The chain is built from TRBV18 and TRBJ2-2; 11 bases map to TRBD2. Germline CDR1 reads KGHSH; CDR2 reads LQKENI. V lost 2 bases and J lost 0; bases outside the gene matches: 5. The CDR3 is made up of 18 amino acids. The CDR3 region has the DNA TGTGCCAGCTCACCAATACTAGCGGGAGCGTCGAACACCGGGGAGCTGTTTTTT. Its translation is CASSPILAGASNTGELFF.

This clonotype was found many times. V gene TRBV28 combines with J gene TRBJ2-7, with D unclear. This CDR3 is 12 amino acids long. V shed 2 bases and J shed 3 bases, with 5 bases lying between them. Per the germline V gene, CDR1 is MDHEN and CDR2 is SYDVKM. The CDR3 DNA is TGTGCCAGCAGTTTAAACCGCTACGAGCAGTACTTC. Amino acids: CASSLNRYEQYF. Complete variable domain (other parts from reference TRBV28 and TRBJ2-7): DVKVTQSSRYLVKRTGEKVFLECVQDMDHENMFWYRQDPGLGLRLIYFSYDVKMKEKGDIPEGYSVSREKKERFSLILESASTNQTSMYLCASSLNRYEQYFGPGTRLTVT.

This clonotype has just a few counts. This rearrangement joins TRBV7-2 to TRBJ2-7, with D uncertain. Germline V gene data show CDR1 as SGHTA and CDR2 as FQGNSA. Trimming stripped 5 bases from V and 1 base from J, with 3 bases between. The CDR3 loop spans 11 amino acids. DNA for the CDR3: TGTGCCAGCAGCAAGTCCTACGAGCAGTACTTC. Translation gives CASSKSYEQYF.